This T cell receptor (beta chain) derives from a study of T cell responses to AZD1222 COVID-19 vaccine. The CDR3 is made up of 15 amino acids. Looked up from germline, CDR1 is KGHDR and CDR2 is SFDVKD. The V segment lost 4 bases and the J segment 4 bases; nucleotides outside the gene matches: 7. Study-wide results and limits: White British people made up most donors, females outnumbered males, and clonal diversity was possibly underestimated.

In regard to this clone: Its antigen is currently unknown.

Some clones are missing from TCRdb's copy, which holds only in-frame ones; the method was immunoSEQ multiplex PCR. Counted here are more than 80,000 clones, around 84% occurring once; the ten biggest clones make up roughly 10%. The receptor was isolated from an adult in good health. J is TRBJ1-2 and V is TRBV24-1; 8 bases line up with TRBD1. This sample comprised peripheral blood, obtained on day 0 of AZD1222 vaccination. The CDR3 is CATSDPGTGLYGYTF. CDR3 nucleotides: TGTGCCACCAGTGACCCCGGGACAGGCCTCTATGGCTACACCTTC.